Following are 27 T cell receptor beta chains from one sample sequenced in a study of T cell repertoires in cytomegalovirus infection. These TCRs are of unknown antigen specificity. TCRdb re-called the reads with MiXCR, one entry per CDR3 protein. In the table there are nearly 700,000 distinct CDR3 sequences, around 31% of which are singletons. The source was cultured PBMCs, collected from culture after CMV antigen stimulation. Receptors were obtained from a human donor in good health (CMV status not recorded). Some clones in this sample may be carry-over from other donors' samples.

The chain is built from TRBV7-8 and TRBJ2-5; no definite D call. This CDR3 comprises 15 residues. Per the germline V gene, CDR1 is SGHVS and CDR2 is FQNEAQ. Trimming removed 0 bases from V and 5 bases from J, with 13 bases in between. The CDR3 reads CASSLAWRRWETQYF. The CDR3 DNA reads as TGTGCCAGCAGCTTAGCGTGGCGGCGATGGGAGACCCAGTACTTC.

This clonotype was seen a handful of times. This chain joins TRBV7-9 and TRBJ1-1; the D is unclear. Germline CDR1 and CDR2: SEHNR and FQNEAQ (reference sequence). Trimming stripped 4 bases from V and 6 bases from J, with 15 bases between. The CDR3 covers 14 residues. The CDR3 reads CASSSHGGRPEAFF. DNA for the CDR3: TGTGCCAGCAGCTCCCACGGTGGTCGACCTGAAGCTTTCTTT.

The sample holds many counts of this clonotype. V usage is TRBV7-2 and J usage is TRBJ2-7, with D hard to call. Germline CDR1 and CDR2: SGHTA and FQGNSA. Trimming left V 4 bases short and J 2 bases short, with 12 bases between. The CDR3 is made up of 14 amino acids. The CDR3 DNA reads TGTGCCAGCAGCTCCATGGTACTTGCCTACGAGCAGTACTTC. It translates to CASSSMVLAYEQYF.

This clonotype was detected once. CDR3 protein: CASSLPPGVNSPLHF. CDR3 bases: TGTGCCAGCAGTTTACCCCCAGGGGTTAATTCACCCCTCCACTTT. The chain recombines TRBV27 with TRBJ1-6, with D maybe TRBD1 (6 bases). Germline assignment: CDR1 MNHEY and CDR2 SMNVEV (reference sequence). The V and J ends lost 2 bases and 6 bases respectively, with 11 bases between them. The CDR3 extends over 15 amino acids.

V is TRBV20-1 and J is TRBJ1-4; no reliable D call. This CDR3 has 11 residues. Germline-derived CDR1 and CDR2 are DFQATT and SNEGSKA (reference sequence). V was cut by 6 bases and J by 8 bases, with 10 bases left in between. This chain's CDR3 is CSASPSEKLFF. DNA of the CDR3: TGCAGTGCAAGTCCCTCGGAAAAACTGTTTTTT.

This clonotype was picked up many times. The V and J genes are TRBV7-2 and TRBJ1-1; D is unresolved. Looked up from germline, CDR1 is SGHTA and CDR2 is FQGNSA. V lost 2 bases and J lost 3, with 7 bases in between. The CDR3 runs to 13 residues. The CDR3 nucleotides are TGTGCCAGCAGCTTATTCGGGGACACTGAAGCTTTCTTT. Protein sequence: CASSLFGDTEAFF. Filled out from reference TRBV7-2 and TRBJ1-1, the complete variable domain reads GAGVSQSPSNKVTEKGKDVELRCDPISGHTALYWYRQSLGQGLEFLIYFQGNSAPDKSGLPSDRFSAERTGGSVSTLTIQRTQQEDSAVYLCASSLFGDTEAFFGQGTRLTVV.

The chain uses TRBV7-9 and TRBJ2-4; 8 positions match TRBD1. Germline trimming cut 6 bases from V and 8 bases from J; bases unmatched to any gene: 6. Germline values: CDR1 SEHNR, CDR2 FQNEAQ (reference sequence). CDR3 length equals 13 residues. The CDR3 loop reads CASSPQGVDIQYF. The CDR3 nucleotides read TGTGCCAGCAGTCCACAGGGGGTAGACATTCAGTACTTC.

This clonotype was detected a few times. DNA for the CDR3: TGTGCCAGCAGCTTAGGATCGGGGCCCGGTTCACCCCTCCACTTT. It is translated as CASSLGSGPGSPLHF. V gene TRBV7-6 combines with J gene TRBJ1-6; perhaps TRBD1 as D (5 bases). Looked up from germline, CDR1 is SGHVS and CDR2 is FNYEAQ. The CDR3 is made up of 15 amino acids. The V and J ends lost 1 base and 9 bases respectively, with 13 bases between them.

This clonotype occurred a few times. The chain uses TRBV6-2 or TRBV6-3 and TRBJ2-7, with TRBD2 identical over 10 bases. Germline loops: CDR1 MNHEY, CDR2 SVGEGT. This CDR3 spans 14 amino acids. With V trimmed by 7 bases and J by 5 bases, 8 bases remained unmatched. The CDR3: CASNIAGGGNEQYF. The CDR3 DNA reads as TGTGCCAGCAATATAGCGGGAGGTGGTAACGAGCAGTACTTC.

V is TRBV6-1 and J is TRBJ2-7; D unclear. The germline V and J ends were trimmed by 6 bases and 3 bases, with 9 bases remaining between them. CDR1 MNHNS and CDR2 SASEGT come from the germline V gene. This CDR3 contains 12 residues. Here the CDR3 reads CASSELSYEQYF. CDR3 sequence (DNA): TGTGCCAGCAGCGAACTGAGCTACGAGCAGTACTTC.

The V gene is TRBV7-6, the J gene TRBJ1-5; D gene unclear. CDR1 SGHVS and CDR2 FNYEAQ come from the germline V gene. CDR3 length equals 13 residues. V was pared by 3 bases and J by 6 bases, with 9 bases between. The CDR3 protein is CASSFEDGQPQHF. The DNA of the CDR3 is TGTGCCAGCAGCTTCGAAGACGGTCAGCCCCAGCATTTT.

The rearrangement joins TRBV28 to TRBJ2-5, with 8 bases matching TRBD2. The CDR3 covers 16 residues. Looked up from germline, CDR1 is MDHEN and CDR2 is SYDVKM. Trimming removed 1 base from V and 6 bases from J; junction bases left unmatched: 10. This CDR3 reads CASSLSLAGGRKTQYF. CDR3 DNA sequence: TGTGCCAGCAGTTTATCGTTGGCGGGGGGAAGAAAGACCCAGTACTTC.

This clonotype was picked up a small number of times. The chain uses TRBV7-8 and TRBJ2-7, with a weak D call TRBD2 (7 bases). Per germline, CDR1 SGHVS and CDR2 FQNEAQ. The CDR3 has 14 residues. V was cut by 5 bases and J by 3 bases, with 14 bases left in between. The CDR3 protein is CASSPRGLNYEQYF. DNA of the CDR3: TGTGCCAGCAGCCCCAGGGGACTAAACTACGAGCAGTACTTC.

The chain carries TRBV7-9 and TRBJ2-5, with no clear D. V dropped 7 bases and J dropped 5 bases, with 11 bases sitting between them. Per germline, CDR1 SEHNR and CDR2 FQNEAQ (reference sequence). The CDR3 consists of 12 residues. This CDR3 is CASTSLVETQYF. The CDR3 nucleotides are TGTGCCAGCACCTCTCTGGTGGAGACCCAGTACTTC.

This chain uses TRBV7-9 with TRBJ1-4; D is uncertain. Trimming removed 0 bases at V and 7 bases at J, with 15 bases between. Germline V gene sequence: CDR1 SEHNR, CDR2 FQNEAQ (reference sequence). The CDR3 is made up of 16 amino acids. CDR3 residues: CASSLAMGSSGEKLFF. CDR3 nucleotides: TGTGCCAGCAGCTTAGCGATGGGATCGTCGGGTGAAAAACTGTTTTTT.

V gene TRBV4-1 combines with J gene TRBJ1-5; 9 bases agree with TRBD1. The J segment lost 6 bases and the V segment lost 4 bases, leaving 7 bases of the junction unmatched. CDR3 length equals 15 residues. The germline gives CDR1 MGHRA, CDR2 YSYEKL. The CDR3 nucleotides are TGCGCCAGCAGCCCTCGACAGGGGGAGGGTCAGCCCCAGCATTTT. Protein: CASSPRQGEGQPQHF.

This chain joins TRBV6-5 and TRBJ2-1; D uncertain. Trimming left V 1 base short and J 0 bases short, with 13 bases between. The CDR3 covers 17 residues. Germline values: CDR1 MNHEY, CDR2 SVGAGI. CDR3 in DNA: TGTGCCAGCAGTTACTGGCAGGCGTTGTCCTCCTACAATGAGCAGTTCTTC. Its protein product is CASSYWQALSSYNEQFF.

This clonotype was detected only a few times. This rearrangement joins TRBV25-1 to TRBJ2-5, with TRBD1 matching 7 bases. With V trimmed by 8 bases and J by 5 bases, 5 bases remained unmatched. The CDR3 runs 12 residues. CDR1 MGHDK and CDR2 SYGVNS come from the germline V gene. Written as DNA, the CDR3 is TGTGCCAGCGGGGACAGAGGGGAGACCCAGTACTTC. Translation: CASGDRGETQYF.

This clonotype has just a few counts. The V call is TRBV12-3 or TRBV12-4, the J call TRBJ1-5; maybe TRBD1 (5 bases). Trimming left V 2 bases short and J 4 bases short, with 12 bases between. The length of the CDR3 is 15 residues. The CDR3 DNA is TGTGCCAGCAGTTTACGAGACAGCGCTAATCAGCCCCAGCATTTT. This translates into CASSLRDSANQPQHF.

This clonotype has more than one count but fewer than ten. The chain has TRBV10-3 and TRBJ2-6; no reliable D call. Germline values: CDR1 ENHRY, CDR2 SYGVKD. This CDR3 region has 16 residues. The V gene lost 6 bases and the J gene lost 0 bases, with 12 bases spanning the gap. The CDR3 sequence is CAISPDGFSGANVLTF. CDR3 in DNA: TGTGCCATCAGCCCGGACGGATTCTCTGGGGCCAACGTCCTGACTTTC.

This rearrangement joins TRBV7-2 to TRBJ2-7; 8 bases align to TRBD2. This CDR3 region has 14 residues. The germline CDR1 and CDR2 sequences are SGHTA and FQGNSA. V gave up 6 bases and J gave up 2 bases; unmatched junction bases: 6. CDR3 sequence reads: CASSPHSGAYEQYF. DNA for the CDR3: TGTGCCAGCAGTCCCCATAGCGGGGCCTACGAGCAGTACTTC.

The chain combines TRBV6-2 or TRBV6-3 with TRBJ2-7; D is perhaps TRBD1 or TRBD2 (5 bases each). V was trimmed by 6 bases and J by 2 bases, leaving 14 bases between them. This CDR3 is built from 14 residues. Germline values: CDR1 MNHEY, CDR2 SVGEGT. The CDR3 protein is CASRARDGPYEQYF. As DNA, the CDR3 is TGTGCCAGCAGGGCCCGGGACGGACCCTACGAGCAGTACTTC.

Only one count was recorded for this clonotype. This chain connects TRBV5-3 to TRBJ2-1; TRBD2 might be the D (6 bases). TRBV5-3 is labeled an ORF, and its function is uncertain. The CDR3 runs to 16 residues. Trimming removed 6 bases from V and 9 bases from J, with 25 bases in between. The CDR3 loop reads CARTRPTPGLLREQFF. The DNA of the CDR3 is TGTGCCAGAACCCGCCCCACACCGGGACTCCTTCGTGAGCAGTTCTTC.

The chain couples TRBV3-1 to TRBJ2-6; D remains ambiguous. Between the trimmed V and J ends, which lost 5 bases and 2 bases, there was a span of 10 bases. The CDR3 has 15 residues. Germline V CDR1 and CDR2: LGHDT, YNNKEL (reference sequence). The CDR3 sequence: CASSVGWTGANVLTF. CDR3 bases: TGTGCCAGCAGCGTCGGTTGGACTGGGGCCAACGTCCTGACTTTC.

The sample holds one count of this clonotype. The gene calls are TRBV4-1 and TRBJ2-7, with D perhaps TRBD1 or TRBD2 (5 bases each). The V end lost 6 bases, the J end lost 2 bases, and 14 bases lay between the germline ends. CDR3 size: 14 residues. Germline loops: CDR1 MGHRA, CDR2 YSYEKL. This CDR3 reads CASSPPGRAYEQYF. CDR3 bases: TGCGCCAGCAGTCCCCCGGGACGGGCCTACGAGCAGTACTTC.

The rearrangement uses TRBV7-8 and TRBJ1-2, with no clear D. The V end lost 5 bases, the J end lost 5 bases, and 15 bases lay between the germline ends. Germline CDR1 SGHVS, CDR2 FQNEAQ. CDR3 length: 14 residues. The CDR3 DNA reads TGTGCCAGCAGCGCCGTGGTCCTAACTTATGGCTACACCTTC. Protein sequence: CASSAVVLTYGYTF.

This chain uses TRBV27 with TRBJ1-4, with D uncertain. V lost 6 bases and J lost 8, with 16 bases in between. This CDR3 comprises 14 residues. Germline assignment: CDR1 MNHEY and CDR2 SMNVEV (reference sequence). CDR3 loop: CASRGFPNGEKLFF. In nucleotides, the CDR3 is TGTGCCAGCAGAGGTTTCCCCAACGGGGAAAAACTGTTTTTT.